The sample holds a few counts of the clone carrying this T cell receptor (beta chain). The antigen is undetermined. The sample comes from a study of beta chain features in type 1 diabetes. Whole-study results and caveats: Moderate yet significant TCRB CDR3 shortening was seen in Type 1 diabetes patients in all four CD4+ subsets.

CDR1 and CDR2 from the germline V gene are ENHRY and SYGVKD. CDR3 length: 12 residues. The ends were cut back, 4 bases at V and 5 bases at J, with 7 bases in the middle. The isolated RNA, all of it, was reverse transcribed, so expressed TCRB transcripts were what got sequenced. Clones were read by immunoSEQ multiplex PCR, and TCRdb kept only the in-frame ones, dropping some. The sample consists of under 500,000 clones, 25% to 35% of them appearing once. Sequencing input: naive CD4+ T cells from blood. The sequence was obtained from a man aged 18 to 30 in good health. The chain couples TRBV10-3 to TRBJ2-3; D unclear. CDR3 region: CAISGQLDTQYF. The CDR3 DNA follows: TGTGCCATCAGTGGTCAATTAGATACGCAGTATTTT.